These 12 T cell receptor beta chains originate from one sample sequenced in a study of cytomegalovirus exposure and HLA in healthy donors. Researchers ran the PCR with 60 Vbeta and 13 Jbeta primers. The data were produced by immunoSEQ multiplex PCR, yet TCRdb's version contains in-frame clones alone and is incomplete. The sample gives hundreds of thousands of clones, approximately 82% of which show up once; around 4% is in the top ten. Sequenced input: PBMCs. The receptors come from a male donor in good health and CMV-seronegative.

The genes are TRBV7-9 and TRBJ1-5; D remains ambiguous. Trimming cost V 4 bases and J 5 bases, with 15 bases left between them. The length of the CDR3 is 15 residues. Looked up from germline, CDR1 is SEHNR and CDR2 is FQNEAQ (reference sequence). CDR3 sequence (DNA): TGTGCCAGCAGCTGGGAGGCCGGGGAGGATCAGCCCCAGCATTTT. This codes for CASSWEAGEDQPQHF.

This clone was observed a few times. This chain links TRBV6-1 with TRBJ1-4; D is unresolved. Germline V gives CDR1 MNHNS, CDR2 SASEGT. Trimming stripped 4 bases from V and 8 bases from J, with 20 bases between. This CDR3 comprises 16 residues. CDR3 residues: CASSGGIRWAREKLFF. The DNA for the CDR3 is TGTGCCAGCAGTGGAGGGATTAGGTGGGCGAGAGAAAAACTGTTTTTT.

With regard to this clone: At one end, the junction sequence differs from germline, possibly due to a read error. Other DNA sequences in this specimen translate into the identical CDR3. This chain connects TRBV4-1 to TRBJ2-1; a weak D match, TRBD2 (6 bases). Germline V lookup: CDR1 MGHRA, CDR2 YSYEKL. This CDR3 is built from 18 residues. For the CDR3, the DNA is TGCGCCAGCAGCCGGGCGCGGGCCGGGACTCACCCCAACAACGAGCAGTTCTTC. This gives the protein CASSRARAGTHPNNEQFF.

This clone showed up just a few times. The gene calls are TRBV5-4 and TRBJ2-1; 15 bases are shared with TRBD2. CDR1 and CDR2 from the germline V gene are SGHNT and YYREEE (reference sequence). V dropped 4 bases and J dropped 6; count of bases not matched to a gene: 5. The CDR3 runs to 16 residues. CDR3 sequence (DNA): TGTGCCAGCAGCGCAGGACTAGCGGGAGGGGGCAATGAGCAGTTCTTC. Translated: CASSAGLAGGGNEQFF.

The chain links TRBV18 to TRBJ1-1; 10 bases map to TRBD1. This CDR3 has 16 amino acids. Per the germline V gene, CDR1 is KGHSH and CDR2 is LQKENI. V trimming: 3 bases; J trimming: 2 bases; junction bases outside the gene matches: 6. The CDR3 is CASSPADRGINTEAFF. The CDR3 DNA reads as TGTGCCAGCTCACCCGCGGACAGGGGGATAAACACTGAAGCTTTCTTT.

J is TRBJ2-7 and V is TRBV12-5; possibly TRBD2 for D (5 bases). Trimming removed 0 bases at V and 6 bases at J, with 18 bases between. Germline CDR1 LGHNT, CDR2 FRNRAP. The CDR3 contains 16 residues. CDR3 in amino acids: CASGLVSERSRCEQYF. The CDR3 DNA follows: TGTGCTAGTGGTTTGGTAAGCGAGCGGAGCCGGTGCGAGCAGTACTTC.

V usage is TRBV5-1 and J usage is TRBJ2-1; D possibly corresponds to TRBD2 (6 bases). The CDR3 totals 20 residues. V lost 1 base and J lost 8, with 31 bases in between. Germline V lookup: CDR1 SGHRS, CDR2 YFSETQ. The CDR3 DNA follows: TGCGCCAGCAGCTTGAGTCGCCTCTTCTATGCGGGAAAGGGTGTGGATGAGCAGTTCTTC. Translation gives CASSLSRLFYAGKGVDEQFF.

The chain couples TRBV6-6 to TRBJ2-7, with D possibly being TRBD2 (6 bases). In germline, CDR1 is MNHNY, CDR2 SVGAGI (reference sequence). The CDR3 extends over 13 amino acids. Trimming took 5 bases from V and 6 from J, leaving 14 bases between them. The CDR3 nucleotides are TGTGCCAGCAGTGGCCGAACGCGGGGCGAGCAGTACTTC. It codes for CASSGRTRGEQYF.

The V gene is TRBV18, the J gene TRBJ1-2; D unresolved. V shed 0 bases and J shed 4 bases, with 15 bases lying between them. This CDR3 is 16 amino acids long. Germline-derived CDR1 and CDR2 are KGHSH and LQKENI. CDR3 amino acids: CASSPPVLGQAYGYTF. DNA of the CDR3: TGTGCCAGCTCACCACCCGTTCTTGGGCAGGCCTATGGCTACACCTTC.

The CDR3 sequence is CASTPHGFNGYTF. The CDR3 bases are TGTGCCAGCACCCCCCACGGGTTTAATGGCTACACCTTC. This chain connects TRBV6-1 to TRBJ1-2; D uncertain. The CDR3 length is 13 residues. The germline V gene encodes CDR1 MNHNS and CDR2 SASEGT. Trimming cost V 7 bases and J 6 bases, with 15 bases left between them.

In the case of this clone: Germline is not matched at one junction end, which may reflect a read error. The chain couples TRBV5-4 to TRBJ2-1; a weak D match, TRBD1 (8 bases). Germline CDR1 reads SGHNT; CDR2 reads YYREEE (reference sequence). CDR3 size: 16 residues. In DNA, the CDR3 is TGTGCCAGCAGCCCGCCACAGGGGGGGCACTACAATGGGCAGTTCTTC. This translates into CASSPPQGGHYNGQFF.

J is TRBJ2-3 and V is TRBV7-3, with 7 bases matching TRBD2. The germline V gene has CDR1 SGHTA and CDR2 FQGTGA. Trimming took 2 bases from V and 1 from J; bases not matched to a gene: 0. The CDR3 covers 14 residues. In DNA form, the CDR3 reads TGTGCCAGCAGCTTAGCGGGGGGCACAGATACGCAGTATTTT. Translated: CASSLAGGTDTQYF. Based on the CDR3 plus reference TRBV7-3 and TRBJ2-3, the full variable domain is GAGVSQTPSNKVTEKGKYVELRCDPISGHTALYWYRQSLGQGPEFLIYFQGTGAADDSGLPNDRFFAVRPEGSVSTLKIQRTERGDSAVYLCASSLAGGTDTQYFGPGTRLTVL.